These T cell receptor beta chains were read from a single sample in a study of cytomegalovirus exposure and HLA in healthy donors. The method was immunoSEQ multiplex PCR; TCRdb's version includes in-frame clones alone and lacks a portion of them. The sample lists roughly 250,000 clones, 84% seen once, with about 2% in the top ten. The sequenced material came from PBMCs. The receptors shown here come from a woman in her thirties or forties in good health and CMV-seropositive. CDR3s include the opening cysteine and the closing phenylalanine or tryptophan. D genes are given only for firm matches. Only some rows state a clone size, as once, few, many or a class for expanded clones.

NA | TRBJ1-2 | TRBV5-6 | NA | CASSLSGDSSIYGYTF | TGTGCCAGCAGCTTGTCGGGAGATTCCTCGATCTATGGCTACACCTTC
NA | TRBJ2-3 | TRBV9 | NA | CASSVGPDRPAGDTQYF | TGTGCCAGCAGCGTAGGCCCCGACAGGCCGGCGGGAGATACGCAGTATTTT
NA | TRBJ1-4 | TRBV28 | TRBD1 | CASSWGDRPPTNEKLFF | TGTGCCAGCAGTTGGGGGGACAGACCTCCAACTAATGAAAAACTGTTTTTT
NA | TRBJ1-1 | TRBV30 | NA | CAWSPWATTEAFF | TGTGCCTGGAGCCCCTGGGCGACCACTGAAGCTTTCTTT
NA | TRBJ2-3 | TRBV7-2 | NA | CASSFGASGTDTQYF | TGTGCCAGCAGCTTTGGGGCGTCGGGCACAGATACGCAGTATTTT
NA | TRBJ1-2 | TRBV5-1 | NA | CASSWTGNGYTF | TGCGCCAGCAGTTGGACCGGGAATGGCTACACCTTC
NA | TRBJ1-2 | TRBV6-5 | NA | CASSSSGGYTF | TGTGCCAGCAGTTCCTCCGGTGGCTACACCTTC
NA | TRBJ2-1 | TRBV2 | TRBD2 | CASGEREDLYNEQFF | TGTGCCAGCGGAGAGCGGGAGGACCTCTACAATGAGCAGTTCTTC
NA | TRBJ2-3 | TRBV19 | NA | CASSIDIGSEDTQYF | TGTGCCAGTAGTATAGATATCGGGAGCGAGGATACGCAGTATTTT
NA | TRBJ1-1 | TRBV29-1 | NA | CSVYRQGLNTEAFF | TGCAGCGTTTACCGCCAGGGGTTGAACACTGAAGCTTTCTTT
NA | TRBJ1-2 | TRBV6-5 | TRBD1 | CASSRRQGDDYGYTF | TGTGCCAGCAGTCGGCGACAGGGGGATGACTATGGCTACACCTTC
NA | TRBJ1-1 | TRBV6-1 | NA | CASSERGVGTEAFF | TGTGCCAGCAGTGAACGCGGGGTCGGAACTGAAGCTTTCTTT
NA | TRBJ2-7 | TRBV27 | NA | CASSLEHSYEQYF | TGTGCCAGCAGTTTAGAACACTCCTACGAGCAGTACTTC
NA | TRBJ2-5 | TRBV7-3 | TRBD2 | CASSLRGGSETQYF | TGTGCCAGCAGCTTAAGGGGAGGGTCCGAGACCCAGTACTTC
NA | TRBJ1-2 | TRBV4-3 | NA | CASSQDPAAANYGYTF | TGCGCCAGCAGCCAAGACCCTGCGGCGGCTAACTATGGCTACACCTTC
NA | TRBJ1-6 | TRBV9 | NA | CASSVGDTNSPLHF | TGTGCCAGCAGCGTAGGGGACACCAATTCACCCCTCCACTTT
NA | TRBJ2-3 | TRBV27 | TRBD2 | CASSLGTMYTQYF | TGTGCCAGCAGTTTAGGGACTATGTATACGCAGTATTTT
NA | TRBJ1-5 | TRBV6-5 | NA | CASSYSSDSQPQHF | TGTGCCAGCAGTTACTCGAGCGACAGTCAGCCCCAGCATTTT
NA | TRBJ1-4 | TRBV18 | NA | CASSTTTTNEKLFF | TGTGCCAGCTCAACCACTACAACTAATGAAAAACTGTTTTTT
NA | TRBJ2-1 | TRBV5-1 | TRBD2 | CASSWKMGLAFSEQFF | TGCGCCAGCAGCTGGAAGATGGGACTAGCGTTCAGTGAGCAGTTCTTC
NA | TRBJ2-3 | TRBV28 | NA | CASSLAGPEADTQYF | TGTGCCAGCAGTCTGGCGGGCCCCGAGGCAGATACGCAGTATTTT
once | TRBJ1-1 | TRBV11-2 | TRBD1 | CASSPGQASPLNTEAFF | TGTGCCAGCAGCCCAGGACAGGCGTCTCCGTTGAACACTGAAGCTTTCTTT
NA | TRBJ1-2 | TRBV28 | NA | CASGETGAGGYTF | TGTGCCAGCGGAGAGACAGGAGCGGGAGGCTACACCTTC
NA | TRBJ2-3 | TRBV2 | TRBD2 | CASSEFSGRRDTQYF | TGTGCCAGCAGTGAATTTAGCGGGCGTCGGGATACGCAGTATTTT
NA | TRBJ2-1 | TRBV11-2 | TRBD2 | CASIPWGGGSLNEQFF | TGTGCCAGCATCCCCTGGGGCGGGGGGTCCCTAAATGAGCAGTTCTTC
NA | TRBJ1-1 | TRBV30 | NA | CAWSVSMNTEAFF | TGTGCCTGGAGTGTAAGCATGAACACTGAAGCTTTCTTT
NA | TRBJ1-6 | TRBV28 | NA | CASSPTRTTGNSPLHF | TGTGCCAGCAGTCCTACCAGGACCACAGGGAATTCACCCCTCCACTTT
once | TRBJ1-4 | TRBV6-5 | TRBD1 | CASSRTGRVEKLFF | TGTGCCAGCAGCCGGACAGGGAGGGTTGAAAAACTGTTTTTT
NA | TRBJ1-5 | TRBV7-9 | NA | CSSSLVSPSWGREYQPQHF | TGTTCCAGCAGCTTAGTTTCCCCATCCTGGGGGAGGGAGTATCAGCCCCAGCATTTT
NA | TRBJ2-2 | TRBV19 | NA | CASSMAPIRGTGELFF | TGTGCCAGTAGTATGGCACCGATCCGGGGCACCGGGGAGCTGTTTTTT
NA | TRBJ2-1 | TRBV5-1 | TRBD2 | CASSPGVAGGYNEQFF | TGCGCCAGCAGCCCCGGAGTAGCGGGGGGCTACAATGAGCAGTTCTTC
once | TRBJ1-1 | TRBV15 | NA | CASMTGRGTEAFF | TGTGCCTCGATGACAGGCCGGGGCACTGAAGCTTTCTTT
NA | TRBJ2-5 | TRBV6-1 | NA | CASSALEVFQETQYF | TGTGCCAGCAGTGCTTTAGAGGTCTTCCAAGAGACCCAGTACTTC
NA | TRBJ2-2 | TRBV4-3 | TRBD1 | CASSQDPAGGRGTGELFF | TGCGCCAGCAGCCAAGATCCGGCAGGGGGCCGGGGCACCGGGGAGCTGTTTTTT
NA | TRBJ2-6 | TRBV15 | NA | CATSRENPFSGANGLTF | TGTGCCACCAGCAGAGAAAACCCATTCTCTGGGGCCAACGGCCTGACTTTC
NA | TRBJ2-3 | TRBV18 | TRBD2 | CASSPPGGTTGTDTQYF | TGTGCCAGCTCACCACCTGGCGGGACTACTGGCACAGATACGCAGTATTTT
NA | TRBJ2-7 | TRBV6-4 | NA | CASNRYACYEQYF | TGTGCCAGCAATCGGTATGCCTGCTACGAGCAGTACTTC
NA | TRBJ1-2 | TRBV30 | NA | CAYDRRGDGYTF | TGTGCCTATGATCGCAGGGGTGACGGCTACACCTTC
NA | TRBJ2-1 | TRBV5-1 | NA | CASSFGLETNEQFF | TGCGCCAGCAGCTTTGGACTGGAAACAAATGAGCAGTTCTTC
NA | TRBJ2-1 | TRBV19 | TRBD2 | CASSIPSSGNSYNEQFF | TGTGCCAGTAGTATACCGTCTAGCGGGAATTCCTACAATGAGCAGTTCTTC
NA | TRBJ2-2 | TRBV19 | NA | CASSIGTASTGELFF | TGTGCCAGTAGTATAGGGACAGCGAGCACCGGGGAGCTGTTTTTT
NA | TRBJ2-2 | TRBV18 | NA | CASSSNSGFTGELFF | TGTGCCAGCTCATCGAACTCGGGATTCACCGGGGAGCTGTTTTTT
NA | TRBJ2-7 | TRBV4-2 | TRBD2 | CASSQEGGLAGFYEQYF | TGTGCCAGCAGCCAAGAAGGGGGACTAGCGGGGTTCTACGAGCAGTACTTC
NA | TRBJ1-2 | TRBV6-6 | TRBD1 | CASSFGQGIYGYTF | TGTGCCAGCAGTTTCGGACAGGGGATATATGGCTACACCTTC